Listed here are 21 T cell receptor beta chains from one sample, sequenced in a study of tumor-infiltrating lymphocytes in oesophageal squamous cell carcinoma. TCRdb analysed the PCR reads with MiXCR anew, one entry per CDR3 protein. The sample has approximately 18,000 distinct CDR3 sequences, 30% to 50% seen once; the top ten hold 6.8%. The sequencing input was blood. These receptors were obtained from a male donor with esophageal squamous cell carcinoma.

The chain combines TRBV11-2 with TRBJ2-5, with 8 bases fitting TRBD2. This CDR3 region has 16 residues. Germline V gives CDR1 SGHAT, CDR2 FQNNGV. Losses at the gene ends were 3 bases for V and 5 bases for J; bases not matched to a gene: 11. The CDR3 sequence: CASSFNSAGGFETQYF. As DNA, the CDR3 is TGTGCCAGCAGCTTTAATTCGGCGGGGGGTTTTGAGACCCAGTACTTC.

The chain uses TRBV15 and TRBJ2-1; 11 positions match TRBD2. The DNA matches TRBJ2-7 better at its end, which makes the J call doubtful. Germline-derived CDR1 and CDR2 are LNHNV and YYDKDF (reference sequence). CDR3 length: 16 amino acids. CDR3 residues: CATARGLAGGSYEQYF. CDR3 sequence (DNA): TGTGCCACCGCCCGAGGCCTAGCGGGAGGTTCCTACGAGCAGTACTTC.

The table lists this clonotype with a count of one. The V and J genes are TRBV7-3 and TRBJ1-6; D gene unclear. CDR1 and CDR2 (germline): SGHTA, FQGTGA. The CDR3 has 13 amino acids. V lost 1 base to trimming and J lost 3 bases, with 1 base between them. The DNA for the CDR3 is TGTGCCAGCAGCTTAATCTATAATTCACCCCTCCACTTT. Residues: CASSLIYNSPLHF.

This clonotype was seen at least ten times. Lacking the conserved final phenylalanine or tryptophan, this CDR3 likely reflects a read error. The DNA is left out, because the CDR3 cannot be placed on it with certainty; the CDR3 is given as TCRdb lists it. The gene calls are TRBV7-6 and TRBJ2-6; no check of the table's D call, TRBD1, against the DNA was made. The CDR3 contains 9 residues when both ends are counted. CDR1 and CDR2 (germline): SGHVS, FNYEAQ. The CDR3 loop reads CASSLTPGQ.

This clonotype has ten or more counts. The chain's CDR3 is CASSQPSGGGRHSYNEQYF. The CDR3 DNA reads TGCGCCAGCAGCCAACCCTCCGGGGGCGGGAGGCACTCCTACAATGAGCAGTACTTC. The chain employs TRBV4-1 and TRBJ2-1, with 8 bases aligning to TRBD2. The assigned J gene may be wrong: the sequence end matches TRBJ2-7 better. The CDR3 totals 19 residues. CDR1 and CDR2 (germline): MGHRA, YSYEKL.

This clonotype appeared many times. The V and J genes are TRBV18 and TRBJ2-3; TRBD2 aligns across 9 bases. There are 15 residues in the CDR3. CDR1 KGHSH and CDR2 LQKENI come from the germline V gene. With 0 bases clipped from V and 4 bases from J, the junction kept 2 bases outside the gene matches. CDR3 in amino acids: CASSPPGLAADTQYF. CDR3 coding DNA: TGTGCCAGCTCACCACCGGGACTAGCCGCAGATACGCAGTATTTT.

This chain joins TRBV6-1 and TRBJ2-1, with TRBD2 identical over 8 bases. The J call may be incorrect, as the DNA end agrees better with TRBJ2-7. CDR1 is MNHNS and CDR2 is SASEGT in the germline V gene. The CDR3 has 14 residues. The CDR3 region has the DNA TGTGCCAGCAAAGATAGCGGGACTACAGATACGCAGTACTTC. Translation gives CASKDSGTTDTQYF.

This clonotype came up once. The CDR3 reads CASSPYASSKDNEQFF. Here the CDR3 DNA reads TGTGCCAGCAGCCCCTACGCTAGCAGTAAAGACAATGAGCAGTTCTTC. The V call is TRBV7-3, the J call TRBJ2-6; D perhaps matches TRBD2 (5 bases). The J call could be wrong; TRBJ2-1 is a better fit for the DNA end. The CDR3 has 16 amino acids. In germline, CDR1 is SGHTA, CDR2 FQGTGA.

The chain links TRBV5-4 to TRBJ2-6; 7 nucleotides line up with TRBD2. CDR1 is SGHNT and CDR2 is YYREEE in the germline V gene (reference sequence). CDR3 length: 17 residues. Germline trimming cut 3 bases from V and 0 bases from J; bases unmatched to any gene: 6. The CDR3 coding sequence is TGTGCCAGCAGCTCAAGGGAGGGGCCCTCTGGGGCCAACGTCCTGACTTTC. This gives the protein CASSSREGPSGANVLTF.

The chain is built from TRBV7-3 and TRBJ1-2; no reliable D call. Between the trimmed V and J ends, which lost 6 bases and 3 bases, there was a span of 17 bases. CDR1 SGHTA and CDR2 FQGTGA come from the germline V gene. The CDR3 is made up of 15 amino acids. Written as DNA, the CDR3 is TGTGCCAGCAGGTCGACCCCCTCGGTCGACTATGGCTACACCTTC. This gives the protein CASRSTPSVDYGYTF.

This clonotype appeared a few times. This chain joins TRBV7-2 and TRBJ1-6; TRBD1 agrees at 7 bases. The CDR3 is made up of 15 amino acids. From germline, CDR1 is SGHTA and CDR2 FQGNSA. V trimming: 5 bases; J trimming: 9 bases; junction bases outside the gene matches: 10. The CDR3 bases are TGTGCCAGCAGCACCCGACAGGGCGGTGGTTCACCCCTCCACTTT. It yields the protein CASSTRQGGGSPLHF.

The gene calls are TRBV7-8 and TRBJ2-5; 8 bases map to TRBD2. TRBJ2-1 matches the DNA end more closely, so the J call is doubtful. The germline V gene has CDR1 SGHVS and CDR2 FQNEAQ. CDR3 size: 16 residues. The CDR3 sequence is CASSLARAGAYNEQFF. The CDR3 bases are TGTGCCAGCAGCTTGGCCCGAGCGGGAGCCTACAATGAGCAGTTCTTC.

This clonotype was seen ten or more times. The chain is built from TRBV6-1 and TRBJ2-2; TRBD1 is a possible D gene (6 bases). V was shortened by 10 bases and J by 6 bases, with 21 bases between the two germline ends. The CDR3 is 15 amino acids. CDR1 MNHNS and CDR2 SASEGT come from the germline V gene. The CDR3 nucleotides are TGTGCCACCCCAACGGGACACCGGGGCCCCGGGGAGCTGTTTTTT. It is translated as CATPTGHRGPGELFF.

This chain uses TRBV7-3 with TRBJ2-5; D unclear. The J call is doubtful: the DNA matches TRBJ2-1 better. CDR3 length: 15 residues. In germline, CDR1 is SGHTA, CDR2 FQGTGA. Written as DNA, the CDR3 is TGTGCCAGCAGCTTAAACCCCGGACCATACAATGAGCAGTTCTTC. Encoded protein: CASSLNPGPYNEQFF.

The chain recombines TRBV12-3 or TRBV12-4 with TRBJ1-1, with a weak D call TRBD1 (6 bases). The closer fit of TRBJ1-3 to the DNA end suggests the J call may be wrong. The CDR3 consists of 15 residues. CDR3 sequence reads: CASSLVGAQGNTIYF. CDR3 DNA sequence: TGTGCCAGCAGTTTAGTGGGGGCTCAGGGAAACACCATATATTTT.

This clonotype was found many times. The chain joins TRBV2 to TRBJ2-3; TRBD2 is a possible D gene (5 bases). Germline loops: CDR1 SNHLY, CDR2 FYNNEI. V was cut by 8 bases and J by 4 bases, with 19 bases left in between. The CDR3 has 15 amino acids. The CDR3 region has the DNA TGTGCCAGCCTACCGAGGGAAGGGTGGGCAGATACGCAGTATTTT. It is translated as CASLPREGWADTQYF.

This clonotype occurred many times. CDR3 in amino acids: CASSLDRKGEETQYF. In DNA, the CDR3 is TGCGCCAGCAGCCTGGACCGCAAAGGGGAAGAGACCCAGTACTTC. This chain connects TRBV5-1 to TRBJ2-5; D is perhaps TRBD1 (5 bases). The germline V gene has CDR1 SGHRS and CDR2 YFSETQ. This CDR3 region has 15 residues. V dropped 4 bases and J dropped 3 bases, with 16 bases sitting between them.

This clonotype was seen ten or more times. The chain has TRBV6-1 and TRBJ2-1; TRBD2 agrees at 14 bases. V shed 6 bases and J 8 bases; nucleotides not matched to a gene: 3. CDR1 is MNHNS, CDR2 SASEGT, per germline. This CDR3 has 14 amino acids. This chain's CDR3 is CASSTGLAGDEQFF. Here the CDR3 DNA reads TGTGCCAGCAGCACGGGACTAGCGGGAGATGAGCAGTTCTTC.

CDR3 in amino acids: CASSLAPGLAGGASTDTQYF. The CDR3 DNA sequence: TGTGCCAGCAGCTTAGCCCCCGGACTAGCGGGAGGTGCTAGCACAGATACGCAGTATTTT. The chain couples TRBV7-2 to TRBJ2-3; the match to TRBD2 covers 14 bases. The ends lost 0 bases at V and 0 bases at J; junction bases unmatched: 8. Germline CDR1 and CDR2: SGHTA and FQGNSA. The CDR3 contains 20 residues.

This clonotype has a count of ten or more. The V call is TRBV5-4, the J call TRBJ1-1; a possible D gene is TRBD1 (5 bases). In germline, CDR1 is SGHNT, CDR2 YYREEE (reference sequence). There are 15 residues in the CDR3. Trimming stripped 3 bases from V and 1 base from J, with 13 bases between. The CDR3 DNA reads as TGTGCCAGCAGCTATAACTTGGGGGGGAACACTGAAGCTTTCTTT. Translating gives CASSYNLGGNTEAFF.

This clonotype qualifies as medium-sized. The chain uses TRBV7-9 and TRBJ2-7, with D perhaps TRBD1 (5 bases). The CDR3 covers 13 residues. In germline, CDR1 is SEHNR, CDR2 FQNEAQ (reference sequence). Trimming took 5 bases from V and 4 from J, leaving 12 bases between them. CDR3 residues: CASSPRGPYEQYF. In DNA, the CDR3 is TGTGCCAGCAGCCCAAGGGGTCCGTACGAGCAGTACTTC.